The next 12 T cell receptor beta chains were all read from a single sample in a study of shared clonotypes between healthy human individuals. Repertoires were generated with immunoSEQ multiplex PCR, while TCRdb's copy carries only in-frame clones and drops some. Found here are approximately 940,000 clones, around 80% of them singletons; the top ten hold about 1.5%. The sample comprised memory CD4+ T cells sorted from blood. Stated subset: CD45RA-negative fraction. The receptors come from a young man in good health.

The chain uses TRBV4-1 and TRBJ2-1, with 14 bases identical to TRBD2. CDR1 and CDR2 from the germline V gene are MGHRA and YSYEKL. This CDR3 comprises 18 residues. The junction had 8 bases not matched to a gene; V was cut back by 4 bases and J by 3 bases. CDR3 sequence reads: CASSRRLAGGSSYNEQFF. Written as DNA, the CDR3 is TGCGCCAGCAGCCGCAGACTAGCGGGGGGGTCCAGCTACAATGAGCAGTTCTTC.

The genes are TRBV5-6 and TRBJ2-5, with TRBD1 identical over 8 bases. Unmatched junction bases numbered 9, after V lost 3 bases and J lost 2 bases. CDR1 and CDR2 from the germline V gene are SGHDT and YYEEEE. CDR3 length equals 16 residues. The DNA for the CDR3 is TGTGCCAGCAGCTGGACAGGGATTCCCGGTCAAGAGACCCAGTACTTC. This translates into CASSWTGIPGQETQYF.

The chain is built from TRBV19 and TRBJ1-1; 9 nucleotides match TRBD1. This CDR3 comprises 14 residues. The junction had 8 bases not matched to a gene; V was cut back by 7 bases and J by 5 bases. The germline V gene has CDR1 LNHDA and CDR2 SQIVND (reference sequence). Here the CDR3 reads CASTGQGSVTEAFF. The CDR3 region has the DNA TGTGCCAGTACTGGACAGGGGAGTGTGACTGAAGCTTTCTTT.

The J gene is TRBJ2-7, the V gene TRBV19; 8 bases line up with TRBD1. Germline CDR1 LNHDA, CDR2 SQIVND (reference sequence). The CDR3 consists of 15 residues. J lost 4 bases, V lost 0 bases, and 5 bases had no gene match. The CDR3 loop is CASSIDGQGRYEQYF. The CDR3 DNA reads as TGTGCCAGTAGTATAGACGGACAGGGACGATACGAGCAGTACTTC. The complete variable domain, with remaining parts taken from reference TRBV19 and TRBJ2-7, reads DGGITQSPKYLFRKEGQNVTLSCEQNLNHDAMYWYRQDPGQGLRLIYYSQIVNDFQKGDIAEGYSVSREKKESFPLTVTSAQKNPTAFYLCASSIDGQGRYEQYFGPGTRLTVT.

This clone came up once. The gene calls are TRBV11-2 and TRBJ2-7; D perhaps matches TRBD1 (5 bases). The germline V gene has CDR1 SGHAT and CDR2 FQNNGV. This CDR3 region has 14 residues. Trimming removed 2 bases at V and 7 bases at J, with 15 bases between. DNA of the CDR3: TGTGCCAGCAGCTTAATAAAGGGGAATGGAGAGCAGTACTTC. This codes for CASSLIKGNGEQYF.

The chain is built from TRBV7-9 and TRBJ1-5; a possible D gene is TRBD1 (5 bases). This CDR3 is 17 amino acids long. V was trimmed by 4 bases and J by 1 base, leaving 17 bases between them. Germline-derived CDR1 and CDR2 are SEHNR and FQNEAQ (reference sequence). CDR3 sequence: CASSSAGTGGSNQPQHF. DNA of the CDR3: TGTGCCAGCAGCTCCGCGGGAACAGGAGGGAGCAATCAGCCCCAGCATTTT. Together with reference TRBV7-9 and TRBJ1-5, the CDR3 gives the full variable domain: DTGVSQNPRHKITKRGQNVTFRCDPISEHNRLYWYRQTLGQGPEFLTYFQNEAQLEKSRLLSDRFSAERPKGSFSTLEIQRTEQGDSAMYLCASSSAGTGGSNQPQHFGDGTRLSIL.

The chain recombines TRBV28 with TRBJ1-4; possible D gene TRBD1, 5 bases. Trimming took 0 bases from V and 13 from J, leaving 12 bases between them. Germline V gene sequence: CDR1 MDHEN, CDR2 SYDVKM. This CDR3 is 13 amino acids long. CDR3 in DNA: TGTGCCAGCAGTTTATGGGCCTTGGGGGGACTGTTTTTT. Translation: CASSLWALGGLFF.

The chain combines TRBV7-9 with TRBJ2-5; maybe TRBD1 (5 bases). This CDR3 has 12 residues. With 7 bases removed from V and 7 bases from J, the gap between germline ends came to 13 bases. CDR1 and CDR2 from the germline V gene are SEHNR and FQNEAQ (reference sequence). CDR3: CASTPITGTQYF. CDR3 in DNA: TGTGCCAGCACCCCTATAACAGGGACCCAGTACTTC.

The chain links TRBV5-1 to TRBJ1-1; no reliable D call. The germline V and J ends were trimmed by 3 bases and 4 bases, with 13 bases remaining between them. CDR3 length: 14 amino acids. Germline CDR1 SGHRS, CDR2 YFSETQ. CDR3 nucleotide sequence: TGCGCCAGCAGCTCTATGACGATGGCCACTGAAGCTTTCTTT. The encoded protein is CASSSMTMATEAFF.

The V call is TRBV5-1, the J call TRBJ2-3; D not resolved. The germline gives CDR1 SGHRS, CDR2 YFSETQ. V lost 1 base, J lost 0 bases, and 12 bases lay in between. The CDR3 spans 16 residues. The CDR3 bases are TGCGCCAGCAGCTTGACGGGTTCCCCTAGCACAGATACGCAGTATTTT. Translation gives CASSLTGSPSTDTQYF.

This clone turned up a few times. Other DNA sequences in this specimen translate into the identical CDR3. The chain uses TRBV6-5 and TRBJ2-7; 7 bases are shared with TRBD1. V lost 5 bases, J lost 0 bases, and 4 bases stayed unmatched. This CDR3 comprises 14 residues. The germline V gene encodes CDR1 MNHEY and CDR2 SVGAGI. CDR3 amino acids: CASSTRDSSYEQYF. CDR3 sequence (DNA): TGTGCCAGCAGTACAAGGGACAGCTCCTACGAGCAGTACTTC.

A note on this clone: A read error is possible here, since a much larger clone lies one base away. Other DNA sequences in the sample encode the same CDR3. The CDR3 sequence is CASSLRLEAFF. CDR3 in DNA: TGTGCCAGCAGCTTAAGGCTTGAAGCTTTCTTT. The genes are TRBV7-9 and TRBJ1-1; D ambiguous. This CDR3 has 11 amino acids. Germline V gene lookup returns CDR1 SEHNR and CDR2 FQNEAQ (reference sequence). Trimming removed 2 bases at V and 7 bases at J, with 5 bases between.